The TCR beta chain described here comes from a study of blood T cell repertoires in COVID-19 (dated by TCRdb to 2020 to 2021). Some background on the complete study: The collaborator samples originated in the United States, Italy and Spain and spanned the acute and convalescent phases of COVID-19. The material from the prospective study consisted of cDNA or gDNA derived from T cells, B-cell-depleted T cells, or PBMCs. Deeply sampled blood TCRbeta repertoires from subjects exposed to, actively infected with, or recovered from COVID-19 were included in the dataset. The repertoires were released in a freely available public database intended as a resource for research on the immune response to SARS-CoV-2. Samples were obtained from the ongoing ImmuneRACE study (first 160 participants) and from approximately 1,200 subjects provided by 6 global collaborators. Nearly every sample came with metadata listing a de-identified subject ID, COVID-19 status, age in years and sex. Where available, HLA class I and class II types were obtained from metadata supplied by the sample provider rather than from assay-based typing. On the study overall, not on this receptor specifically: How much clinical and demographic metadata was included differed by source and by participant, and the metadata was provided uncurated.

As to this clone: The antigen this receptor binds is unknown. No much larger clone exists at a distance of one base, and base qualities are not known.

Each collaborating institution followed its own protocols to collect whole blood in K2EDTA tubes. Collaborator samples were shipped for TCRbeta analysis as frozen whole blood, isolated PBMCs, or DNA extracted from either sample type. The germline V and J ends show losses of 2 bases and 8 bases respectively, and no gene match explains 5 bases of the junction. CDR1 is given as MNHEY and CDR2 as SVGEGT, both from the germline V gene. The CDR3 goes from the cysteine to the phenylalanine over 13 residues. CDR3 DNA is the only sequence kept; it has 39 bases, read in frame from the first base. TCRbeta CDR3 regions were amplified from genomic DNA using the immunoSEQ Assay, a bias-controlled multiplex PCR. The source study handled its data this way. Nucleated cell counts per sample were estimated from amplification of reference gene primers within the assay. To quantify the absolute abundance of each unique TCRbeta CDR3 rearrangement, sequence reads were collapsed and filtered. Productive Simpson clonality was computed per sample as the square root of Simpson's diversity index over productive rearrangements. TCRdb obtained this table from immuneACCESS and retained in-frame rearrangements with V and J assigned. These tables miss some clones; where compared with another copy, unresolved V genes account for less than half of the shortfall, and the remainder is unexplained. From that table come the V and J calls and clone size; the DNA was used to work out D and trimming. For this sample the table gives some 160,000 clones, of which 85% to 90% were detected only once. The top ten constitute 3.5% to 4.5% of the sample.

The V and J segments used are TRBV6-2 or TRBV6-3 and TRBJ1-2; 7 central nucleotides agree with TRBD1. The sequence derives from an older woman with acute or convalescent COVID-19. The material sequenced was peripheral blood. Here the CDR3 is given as CASSYLDREGYTF. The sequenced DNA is TGTGCCAGCAGTTACCTCGACAGGGAAGGCTACACCTTC.